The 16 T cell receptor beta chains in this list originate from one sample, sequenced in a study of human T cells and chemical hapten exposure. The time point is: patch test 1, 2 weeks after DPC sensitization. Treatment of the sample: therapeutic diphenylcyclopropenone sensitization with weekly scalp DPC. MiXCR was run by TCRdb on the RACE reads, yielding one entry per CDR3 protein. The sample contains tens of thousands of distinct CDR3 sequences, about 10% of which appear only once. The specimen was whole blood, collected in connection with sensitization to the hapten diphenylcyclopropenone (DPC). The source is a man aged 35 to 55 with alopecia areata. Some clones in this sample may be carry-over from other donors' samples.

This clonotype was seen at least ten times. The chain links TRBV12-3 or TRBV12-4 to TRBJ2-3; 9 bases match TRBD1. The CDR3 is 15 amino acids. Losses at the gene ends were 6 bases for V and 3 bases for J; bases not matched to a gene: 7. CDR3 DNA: TGTGCCAGCAGCTCCACAGGGGGCTGGACAGATACGCAGTATTTT. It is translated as CASSSTGGWTDTQYF.

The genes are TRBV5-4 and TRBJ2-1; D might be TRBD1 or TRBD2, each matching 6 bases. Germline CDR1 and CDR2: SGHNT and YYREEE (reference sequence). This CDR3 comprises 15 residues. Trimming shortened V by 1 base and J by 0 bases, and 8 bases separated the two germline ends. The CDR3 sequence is CASSLKGGSYNEQFF. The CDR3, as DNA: TGTGCCAGCAGCTTGAAGGGGGGCTCCTACAATGAGCAGTTCTTC.

CDR3: CATASLTNEKLFF. DNA of the CDR3: TGTGCCACCGCCAGTTTAACTAATGAAAAACTGTTTTTT. The chain joins TRBV10-3 to TRBJ1-4; D is undetermined. Trimming took 10 bases from V and 1 from J, leaving 10 bases between them. The length of the CDR3 is 13 residues. The germline V gene encodes CDR1 ENHRY and CDR2 SYGVKD.

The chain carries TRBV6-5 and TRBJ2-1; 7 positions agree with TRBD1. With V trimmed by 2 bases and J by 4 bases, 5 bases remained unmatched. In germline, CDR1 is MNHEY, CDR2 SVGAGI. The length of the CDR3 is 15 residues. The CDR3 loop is CASSYLTGQYNEQFF. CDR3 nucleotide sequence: TGTGCCAGCAGTTACCTGACAGGGCAATACAATGAGCAGTTCTTC.

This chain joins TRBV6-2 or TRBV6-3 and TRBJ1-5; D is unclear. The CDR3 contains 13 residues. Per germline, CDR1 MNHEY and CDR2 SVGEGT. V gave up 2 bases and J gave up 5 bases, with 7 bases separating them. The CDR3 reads CASSYSLHQPQHF. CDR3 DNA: TGTGCCAGCAGTTACAGCCTCCATCAGCCCCAGCATTTT.

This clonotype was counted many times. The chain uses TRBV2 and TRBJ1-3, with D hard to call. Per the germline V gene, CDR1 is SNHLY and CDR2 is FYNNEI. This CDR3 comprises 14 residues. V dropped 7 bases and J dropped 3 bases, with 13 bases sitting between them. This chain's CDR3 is CASTLLGNGNTIYF. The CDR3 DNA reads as TGTGCCAGCACCCTTTTGGGGAATGGAAACACCATATATTTT.

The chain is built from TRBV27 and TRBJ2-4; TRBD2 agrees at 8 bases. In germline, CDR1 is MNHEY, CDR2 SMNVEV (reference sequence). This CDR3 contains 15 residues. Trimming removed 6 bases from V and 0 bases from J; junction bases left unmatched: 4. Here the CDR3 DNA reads TGTGCCAGCAGGGGACTAGATTTAGCCAAAAACATTCAGTACTTC. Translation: CASRGLDLAKNIQYF.

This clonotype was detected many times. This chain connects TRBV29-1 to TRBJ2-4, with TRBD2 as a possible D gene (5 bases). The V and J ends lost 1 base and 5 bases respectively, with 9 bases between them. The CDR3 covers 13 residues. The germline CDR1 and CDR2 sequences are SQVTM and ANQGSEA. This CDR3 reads CSVEGRTQNIQYF. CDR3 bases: TGCAGCGTTGAAGGGAGGACCCAAAACATTCAGTACTTC.

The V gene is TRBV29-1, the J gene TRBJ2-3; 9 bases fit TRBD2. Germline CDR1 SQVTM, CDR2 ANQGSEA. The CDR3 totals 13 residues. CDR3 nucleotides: TGCAGTGGAGCGGGAGGAGGGCCAGATACGCAGTATTTT. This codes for CSGAGGGPDTQYF.

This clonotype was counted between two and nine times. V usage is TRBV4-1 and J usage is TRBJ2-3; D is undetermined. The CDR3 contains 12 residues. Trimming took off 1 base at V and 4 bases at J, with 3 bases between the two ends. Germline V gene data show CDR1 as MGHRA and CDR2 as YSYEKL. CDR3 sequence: CASSQGPDTQYF. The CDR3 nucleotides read TGCGCCAGCAGCCAAGGCCCAGATACGCAGTATTTT.

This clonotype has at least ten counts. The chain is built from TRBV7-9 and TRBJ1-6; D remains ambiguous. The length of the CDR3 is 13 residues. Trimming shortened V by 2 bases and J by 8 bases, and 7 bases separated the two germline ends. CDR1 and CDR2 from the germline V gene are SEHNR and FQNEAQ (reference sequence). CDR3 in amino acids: CASSLMGDSPLHF. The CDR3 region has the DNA TGTGCCAGCAGCTTAATGGGTGATTCACCCCTCCACTTT.

The CDR3 DNA is TGTGCCAGCAGTGAAACTAACCTCCCGTCCAAAAACATTCAGTACTTC. Amino acids: CASSETNLPSKNIQYF. The chain links TRBV2 to TRBJ2-4, with no clear D. Trimming removed 2 bases at V and 2 bases at J, with 13 bases between. Germline CDR1 reads SNHLY; CDR2 reads FYNNEI. The CDR3 contains 16 residues.

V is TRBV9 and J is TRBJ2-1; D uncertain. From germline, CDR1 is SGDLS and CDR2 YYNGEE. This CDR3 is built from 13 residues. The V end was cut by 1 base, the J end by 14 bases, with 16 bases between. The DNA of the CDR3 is TGTGCCAGCAGCGTAAGTACGGTTGACGTGGAGTTCTTC. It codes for CASSVSTVDVEFF.

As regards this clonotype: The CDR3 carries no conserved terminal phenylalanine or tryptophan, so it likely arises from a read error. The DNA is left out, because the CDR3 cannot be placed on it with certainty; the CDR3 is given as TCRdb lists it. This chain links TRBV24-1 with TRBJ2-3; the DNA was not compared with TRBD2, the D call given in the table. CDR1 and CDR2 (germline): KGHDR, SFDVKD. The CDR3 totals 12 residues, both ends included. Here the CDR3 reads CATSDPGTSGRV.

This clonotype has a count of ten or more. This CDR3 reads CASSLFQSNSPLHF. CDR3 DNA sequence: TGCGCCAGCAGCTTGTTCCAGTCTAATTCACCCCTCCACTTT. The V gene is TRBV5-1, the J gene TRBJ1-6; D ambiguous. Between the trimmed V and J ends, which lost 1 base and 6 bases, there was a span of 8 bases. Per the germline V gene, CDR1 is SGHRS and CDR2 is YFSETQ. The CDR3 runs 14 residues.

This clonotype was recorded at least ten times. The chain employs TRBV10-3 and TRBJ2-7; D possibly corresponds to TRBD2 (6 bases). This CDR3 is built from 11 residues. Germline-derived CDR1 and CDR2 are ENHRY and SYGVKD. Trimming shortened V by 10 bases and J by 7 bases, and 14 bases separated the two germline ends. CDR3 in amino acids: CATVLALEQYV. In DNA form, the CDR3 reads TGTGCCACCGTACTAGCCCTTGAGCAGTACGTC.